This record covers a single TCR beta chain. The antigen is not known. The sample comes from a study of cytomegalovirus exposure and HLA in healthy donors. Study-level results: Sequencing probably produced one cluster of sequence variants that were highly shared. Previous analysis showed most TCR beta V segments were productive about 87% or about 30% of the time.

This PCR relied on a set of 60 Vbeta primers and 13 Jbeta primers. Only in-frame clones appear in the TCRdb table, and some are missing; sequencing was by immunoSEQ multiplex PCR. The table lists more than 150,000 clones, approximately 80% of them singletons. V was cut by 5 bases and J by 6 bases, with 14 bases left in between. The CDR3 is 14 amino acids. CDR1 and CDR2 from the germline V gene are MDHEN and SYDVKM. What was sequenced was PBMCs. J is TRBJ1-5 and V is TRBV28; TRBD1 is a possible D gene (6 bases). This clonotype originated in a woman under 30 in good health and CMV-seropositive. The CDR3 DNA reads as TGTGCCAGCAGTCCAACAGGGAGCGGTCAGCCCCAGCATTTT. Amino acids: CASSPTGSGQPQHF.